This section outlines one TCR beta chain sequence together with its context. Every one of the donors was a Caucasian adult that lived in Nashville, Tennessee. The source of the sample is a study of shared clonotypes between healthy human individuals. This CDR3 comprises 17 residues. V lost 1 base to trimming and J lost 6 bases; unmatched junction nucleotides: 13. Germline-derived CDR1 and CDR2 are SGHRS and YFSETQ. Assay execution took place at the deep level. Several immunoSEQ plates received, in even portions, the genomic DNA of each subset. The table came from immunoSEQ multiplex PCR; TCRdb's copy has only in-frame clones and leaves some out. Among about 2.4 million clones listed, 90% to 95% were seen once.

The V and J genes are TRBV5-1 and TRBJ2-7, with 10 bases lining up with TRBD1. This TCR derives from a man between 18 and 35 years old in good health. Some clones in this sample may be carry-over from other donors' samples. The source material was naive CD4+ T cells from PBMCs. Described subset: CD45RA+ positively selected. This CDR3 is CASSLSPSGTGVREQYF. The CDR3 DNA reads TGCGCCAGCAGCTTGTCCCCCTCCGGGACAGGGGTTCGCGAGCAGTACTTC. Full variable domain (outside the CDR3, taken from reference TRBV5-1 and TRBJ2-7): KAGVTQTPRYLIKTRGQQVTLSCSPISGHRSVSWYQQTPGQGLQFLFEYFSETQRNKGNFPGRFSGRQFSNSRSEMNVSTLELGDSALYLCASSLSPSGTGVREQYFGPGTRLTVT.